This is a list of T cell receptor beta chains from one sample in a study of blood T cells in healthy people across ages. TCRdb re-called the 5' RACE reads through MiXCR, storing one row per CDR3 protein. The table lists nearly 1 million distinct CDR3 sequences, roughly 51% of them singletons. Sequencing was performed on blood. The source is an older woman in good health. Both conserved end residues are part of each CDR3. Each record gives: D gene, V gene, clone size, J gene, CDR3 DNA, CDR3 protein. D genes are given only for firm matches. Some rows mark clone size as missing; the rest say once, few, many or name a class of expanded clone.

.	TRBV20-1	.	TRBJ1-5	TGCAGTGCTACTGAGGGTTATCAGCCCCAGCATTTT	CSATEGYQPQHF
TRBD2	TRBV27	.	TRBJ2-1	TGTGCCAGCAGTTTATCTCGGACTAGCGGGAGGCTTGAGCAGTTCTTC	CASSLSRTSGRLEQFF
TRBD2	TRBV12-3/TRBV12-4	.	TRBJ2-1	TGTGCGCCGGGACTAGGGTCTTACAATGAGCAGTTCTTC	CAPGLGSYNEQFF
TRBD2	TRBV7-9	few	TRBJ2-7	TGTGCCAGCAGCAATGCGGGAGTGTACGAGCAGTACTTC	CASSNAGVYEQYF
TRBD2	TRBV7-2	once	TRBJ2-1	TGTGCCAGCAGCTCTAGAGCGGGAGTGGCTTACAATGAGCAGTTCTTC	CASSSRAGVAYNEQFF
.	TRBV20-1	once	TRBJ2-7	TGCAGTGCTAGCTCTCTCGGGACACCGTCCTACGAGCAGTACTTC	CSASSLGTPSYEQYF
.	TRBV30	.	TRBJ2-7	TGTGCCTGGAGTGTAGGTCCCTTCGACGAGCAGTACTTC	CAWSVGPFDEQYF
TRBD2	TRBV11-1	.	TRBJ2-7	TGTGCCAGCAGCCTGGGACTAGCGGCTATCTACGAGCAGTACTTC	CASSLGLAAIYEQYF
TRBD2	TRBV4-3	many	TRBJ2-7	TGCGCCAGCAGTTCCAGGGAGGGCTACGAGCAGTACTTC	CASSSREGYEQYF
TRBD1	TRBV25-1	.	TRBJ1-1	TGTGCTAGCAGTGAATGGGGGACAGAGCTTGAAGCTTTCTTT	CASSEWGTELEAFF
TRBD2	TRBV20-1	few	TRBJ2-3	TGCAGTGCTGAACTAGCGGGAGGCACAGATACGCAGTATTTT	CSAELAGGTDTQYF
.	TRBV20-1	few	TRBJ2-7	TGCAGTGCTAGAGATTTAGACGGCCGCTCCTACGAGCAGTACTTC	CSARDLDGRSYEQYF
TRBD1	TRBV2	few	TRBJ2-1	TGTGCCAGCAGTAAGGACAGGGCGGGCAATGAGCAGTTCTTC	CASSKDRAGNEQFF
.	TRBV19	.	TRBJ2-7	TGTGCCAGTAGTTCCCTACGTGCTGGAACCTACGAGCAGTACTTC	CASSSLRAGTYEQYF
.	TRBV5-5	few	TRBJ2-5	TGTGCCAGCAGCCACGCGCGGGGAATTCATCAAGAGACCCAGTACTTC	CASSHARGIHQETQYF
TRBD2	TRBV25-1	many	TRBJ2-1	TGTGCCAGCACCGACCGGGCAGCTAGCGGGAGTAAAAATGAGCAGTTCTTC	CASTDRAASGSKNEQFF
TRBD1	TRBV25-1	few	TRBJ1-6	TGTGCCAGCAGTTCACCGGGACAGGGTTATTCACCCCTCCACTTT	CASSSPGQGYSPLHF
TRBD1	TRBV28	few	TRBJ1-2	TGTGCCAGCAGTTTACAAGGACAGGGCTATGGCTACACCTTC	CASSLQGQGYGYTF
TRBD1	TRBV12-3/TRBV12-4	.	TRBJ2-6	TGTGCCAGCAGACTTGGACAGGGGCTTGGGGCCAACGTCCTGACTTTC	CASRLGQGLGANVLTF
.	TRBV2	.	TRBJ1-4	TGTGCCAGCAGTGAATGGTGGGGTATAGGTGAAAAACTGTTTTTT	CASSEWWGIGEKLFF
.	TRBV20-1	.	TRBJ2-5	TGCAGTGCTAGCCCGAAAGAGACCCAGTACTTC	CSASPKETQYF
TRBD2	TRBV5-1	.	TRBJ2-7	TGCGCCAGCAGCTACCACACGGGGGGGAGCGAGCAGTACTTC	CASSYHTGGSEQYF
.	TRBV4-3	few	TRBJ1-6	TGCGCCAGCAGCCACGCCGCACGTCGGGGTTCACCCCTCCACTTT	CASSHAARRGSPLHF
.	TRBV24-1	.	TRBJ2-2	TGTGCCACCCGGTCTACGGGGACCGGGGAGCTGTTTTTT	CATRSTGTGELFF
TRBD1	TRBV30	.	TRBJ2-7	TGTGCCTGGAGTACGGGACAGGGGGTGTCCTACGAGCAGTACTTC	CAWSTGQGVSYEQYF
.	TRBV29-1	.	TRBJ2-7	TGCAGCGTTGAGGCAGATTACTCCTACGAGCAGTACTTC	CSVEADYSYEQYF
.	TRBV14	few	TRBJ2-1	TGTGCCAGCAGGTCAGGAGCCTACAATGAGCAGTTCTTC	CASRSGAYNEQFF
.	TRBV5-1	.	TRBJ2-1	TGCGCCAGCAACCTACAAACTCTTAAGAATGAGCAGTTCTTC	CASNLQTLKNEQFF
TRBD1	TRBV10-3	.	TRBJ2-3	TGTGCCACCAATGAGGACAGGCACACAGATACGCAGTATTTT	CATNEDRHTDTQYF
TRBD1	TRBV7-2	few	TRBJ2-5	TGTGCCAGCAGCTCCCAAGGGGGACAGGGAAGGGAGACCCAGTACTTC	CASSSQGGQGRETQYF
.	TRBV4-1	few	TRBJ2-5	TGCGCCAGCAGCCAACTGGACGGCCGGGTAGAGACCCAGTACTTC	CASSQLDGRVETQYF
TRBD2	TRBV20-1	.	TRBJ2-7	TGCAGTGCTACGTTGGGGGGGTTCGAGCAGTACTTC	CSATLGGFEQYF
.	TRBV7-8	few	TRBJ2-1	TGTGCCAGCAGCTTCCGACAGGTCAACAATGAGCAGTTCTTC	CASSFRQVNNEQFF
TRBD1	TRBV10-3	.	TRBJ1-2	TGTGCCATCGGCCGGGACAGCTATGGCTACACCTTC	CAIGRDSYGYTF
TRBD2	TRBV15	once	TRBJ2-6	TGTGCCACCAGCAGGGGACTAGCGGGTGCCTCTGGGGCCAACGTCCTGACTTTC	CATSRGLAGASGANVLTF
TRBD2	TRBV7-9	few	TRBJ2-1	TGTGCCAGCAGCTTATCTAGCGGGAACCACAATGAGCAGTTCTTC	CASSLSSGNHNEQFF
TRBD2	TRBV7-2	.	TRBJ2-7	TGTGCCAGCAGCTTAGGCCGTGCTAGCGGGGTTAATGAGCAGTACTTC	CASSLGRASGVNEQYF
.	TRBV12-3/TRBV12-4	few	TRBJ2-1	TGTGCCAGCAGTGCCCCCGGGGATGAGCAGTTCTTC	CASSAPGDEQFF
.	TRBV4-1	.	TRBJ2-2	TGCGCCAGCAGCCAGCTTCCCGCCGCAATTGACGGGGAGCTGTTTTTT	CASSQLPAAIDGELFF
.	TRBV7-6	.	TRBJ1-6	TGTGCCAGCAACGAACCGAGGGCACTAGATTCACCCCTCCACTTT	CASNEPRALDSPLHF
.	TRBV6-6	few	TRBJ2-4	TGTGCCAGCAGTTACTACCGGGCTGGGGAGCAGTACTTC	CASSYYRAGEQYF
.	TRBV4-1	.	TRBJ1-2	TGCGCCAGCAGCCATTTCTCTGGCTACACCTTC	CASSHFSGYTF
.	TRBV20-1	.	TRBJ2-5	TGCGGTGCTAGAGGTGGGGGTTTGGAGACCCAGTACTTC	CGARGGGLETQYF
TRBD2	TRBV29-1	.	TRBJ2-4	TGCAGCGCAGGACTAGCGGAAGAGCAGTACTTC	CSAGLAEEQYF
TRBD2	TRBV7-9	once	TRBJ2-5	TGTGCCAGCAGCTCTATGGGACTAGCGGGAGAAGGGGAGACCCAGTACTTC	CASSSMGLAGEGETQYF
.	TRBV6-5	.	TRBJ2-7	TGTGCCAGCAGGCCCCAAGGCCCCAGCTCCTACGAGCAGTACTTT	CASRPQGPSSYEQYF
.	TRBV4-1	few	TRBJ2-1	TGCGCCAGCAGCCGTTCGGGGGCTAGCGTGAACAATGAGCAGTTCTTC	CASSRSGASVNNEQFF
TRBD1	TRBV24-1	few	TRBJ1-5	TGTGCCACCCGACAGGGGGGAAATAGCAATCAGCCCCAGCATTTT	CATRQGGNSNQPQHF
TRBD1	TRBV11-2	.	TRBJ2-4	TGTGCCAGCAGCTTCGTACCTGACAGGGCTCAGTACTTC	CASSFVPDRAQYF
.	TRBV12-3/TRBV12-4	.	TRBJ2-7	TGTGCCAGCAGTCACAGGGCCTCCTACGAGCGGTACTTC	CASSHRASYERYF
.	TRBV3-1	.	TRBJ2-1	TGTGCCAGCAGCCAAGTTACCGTAGAGCAGTTCTTC	CASSQVTVEQFF
.	TRBV21-1	few	TRBJ2-3	TGTGCCAGCAGGTCCTGTACGCAGTATTTT	CASRSCTQYF
.	TRBV6-2/TRBV6-3	.	TRBJ2-5	TGTGCCAGCGCGGCGGGACGGGAGACCCAGTACTTC	CASAAGRETQYF
TRBD1	TRBV6-6	.	TRBJ1-4	TGTGCCAGCAGGCGCAGGACAGGGGATTCTTTCATGGTGTTTTTT	CASRRRTGDSFMVFF
.	TRBV4-1	.	TRBJ2-4	TGCGCCAGCAGCCAAGATCACGGGGGAACCAAAAACATTCAGTACTTC	CASSQDHGGTKNIQYF
.	TRBV4-2	few	TRBJ2-5	TGTGCCAGCCGGCTGGGGGGACAGCAAGAGACCCAGTACTTC	CASRLGGQQETQYF
.	TRBV12-3/TRBV12-4	.	TRBJ1-1	TGTGCCAGCAGTTTTGCCTTGCGTGACACTGAAGCTTTCTTT	CASSFALRDTEAFF
.	TRBV30	.	TRBJ2-7	TGTGCCTGGAGTCGCAACCCGGGGAGGGGGTACGAGCAGTACTTC	CAWSRNPGRGYEQYF
TRBD1	TRBV5-1	.	TRBJ2-7	TGCGCCAGCAGCACTGCAGGACAGGGGAGAACCTACGAGCAGTACTTC	CASSTAGQGRTYEQYF
TRBD2	TRBV29-1	.	TRBJ2-1	TGCAGCGTTGACGAGACTAGCGGACCCTACAATGAGCAGTTCTTC	CSVDETSGPYNEQFF